One sample yielded the 28 T cell receptor beta chains listed below, sequenced in a study of cytomegalovirus exposure and HLA in healthy donors. PCR amplification relied on 60 Vbeta primers (plus 13 Jbeta primers). The method was immunoSEQ multiplex PCR; TCRdb's version includes in-frame clones alone and lacks a portion of them. Of 100,000 to 120,000 clones listed, more than 80% are singletons. The sample consisted of PBMCs. These receptors were obtained from a man aged 18 to 30 in good health and CMV-seronegative.

The chain is built from TRBV19 and TRBJ2-5, with D hard to call. V was shortened by 8 bases and J by 2 bases, with 12 bases between the two germline ends. There are 13 residues in the CDR3. Looked up from germline, CDR1 is LNHDA and CDR2 is SQIVND (reference sequence). DNA for the CDR3: TGTGCCAGTGCCCCAGGAACGCAAGAGACCCAGTACTTC. Translated, it gives CASAPGTQETQYF.

J is TRBJ2-3 and V is TRBV5-4; TRBD2 aligns across 7 bases. This CDR3 is 17 amino acids long. Germline V CDR1 and CDR2: SGHNT, YYREEE (reference sequence). J was trimmed by 0 bases and V by 4 bases; bases with no gene match: 11. As DNA, the CDR3 is TGTGCCAGCAGCGGATACCGGGACTACTATAGCACAGATACGCAGTATTTT. Its protein product is CASSGYRDYYSTDTQYF. Complete variable domain (other parts from reference TRBV5-4 and TRBJ2-3): ETGVTQSPTHLIKTRGQQVTLRCSSQSGHNTVSWYQQALGQGPQFIFQYYREEENGRGNFPPRFSGLQFPNYSSELNVNALELDDSALYLCASSGYRDYYSTDTQYFGPGTRLTVL.

Worth noting for this clone: Within the sample, other DNA sequences also encode this same CDR3. The chain combines TRBV5-1 with TRBJ1-1, with D unclear. The CDR3 runs to 13 residues. Between the trimmed V and J ends, which lost 0 bases and 5 bases, there was a span of 8 bases. The germline V gene encodes CDR1 SGHRS and CDR2 YFSETQ. The CDR3 DNA reads as TGCGCCAGCAGCTTGGAGGGAGGGACTGAAGCTTTCTTT. This translates into CASSLEGGTEAFF.

The rearrangement links TRBV11-2 to TRBJ2-3; D not resolved. The CDR3 contains 12 residues. Looked up from germline, CDR1 is SGHAT and CDR2 is FQNNGV. V was clipped by 1 base and J by 6 bases, with 5 bases between them. This CDR3 is CASSLVRDTQYF. Written as DNA, the CDR3 is TGTGCCAGCAGCTTAGTACGGGATACGCAGTATTTT. The whole variable domain, filled in from reference TRBV11-2 and TRBJ2-3, reads EAGVAQSPRYKIIEKRQSVAFWCNPISGHATLYWYQQILGQGPKLLIQFQNNGVVDDSQLPKDRFSAERLKGVDSTLKIQPAKLEDSAVYLCASSLVRDTQYFGPGTRLTVL.

The chain combines TRBV27 with TRBJ1-2, with 12 bases that match TRBD1. Unmatched junction bases numbered 11, after V lost 4 bases and J lost 8 bases. This CDR3 has 16 amino acids. The germline gives CDR1 MNHEY, CDR2 SMNVEV (reference sequence). CDR3 sequence: CASSSGDRGRSEGYTF. The CDR3, as DNA: TGTGCCAGCAGTTCCGGGGACAGGGGGCGTTCGGAAGGCTACACCTTC.

The CDR3 spells CASSSPGYYEQYF. CDR3 DNA: TGTGCCAGCAGCTCCCCAGGCTACTACGAGCAGTACTTC. The chain employs TRBV11-2 and TRBJ2-7; D not resolved. The CDR3 is 13 residues long. Germline V CDR1 and CDR2: SGHAT, FQNNGV. Trimming took off 4 bases at V and 3 bases at J, with 10 bases between the two ends.

The rearrangement links TRBV7-2 to TRBJ2-7; 12 bases map to TRBD1. Germline V CDR1 and CDR2: SGHTA, FQGNSA. The CDR3 runs to 15 residues. With 6 bases clipped from V and 3 bases from J, the junction kept 6 bases outside the gene matches. CDR3 coding DNA: TGTGCCAGCAGTCCCGGGACAGGGGGCAGCTACGAGCAGTACTTC. The encoded protein is CASSPGTGGSYEQYF.

The V gene is TRBV19, the J gene TRBJ1-5, with D uncertain. Germline CDR1 LNHDA, CDR2 SQIVND (reference sequence). Between the trimmed V and J ends, which lost 3 bases and 2 bases, there was a span of 5 bases. The CDR3 extends over 13 amino acids. For the CDR3, the DNA is TGTGCCAGTAGTATCGGGGGCAATCAGCCCCAGCATTTT. It codes for CASSIGGNQPQHF.

The chain combines TRBV7-2 with TRBJ2-5; TRBD2 might be the D (5 bases). This CDR3 has 14 amino acids. Germline V gene sequence: CDR1 SGHTA, CDR2 FQGNSA. Trimming removed 5 bases from V and 9 bases from J, with 19 bases in between. CDR3 bases: TGTGCCAGCAGCCCTCGGGCCATAGACGGGGCCCAGTACTTC. It specifies CASSPRAIDGAQYF.

The chain joins TRBV4-3 to TRBJ2-1; the match to TRBD2 covers 8 bases. The ends lost 2 bases at V and 5 bases at J; junction bases unmatched: 11. The CDR3 runs 17 residues. Germline values: CDR1 LGHNA, CDR2 YSLEER. The DNA for the CDR3 is TGCGCCAGCAGCCAAAGGCTGGCGGGAGGTGCACACAATGAGCAGTTCTTC. Protein product: CASSQRLAGGAHNEQFF.

The rearrangement links TRBV27 to TRBJ2-1, with 8 bases fitting TRBD2. CDR3 length: 16 residues. With 3 bases clipped from V and 10 bases from J, the junction kept 14 bases outside the gene matches. Germline values: CDR1 MNHEY, CDR2 SMNVEV (reference sequence). CDR3: CASSLIKPGGPREQFF. The CDR3 bases are TGTGCCAGCAGTTTGATTAAACCGGGAGGGCCGAGAGAGCAGTTCTTC.

This chain connects TRBV6-6 to TRBJ1-6; perhaps TRBD1 as D (6 bases). The CDR3 has 14 residues. Trimming left V 10 bases short and J 7 bases short, with 17 bases between. Germline values: CDR1 MNHNY, CDR2 SVGAGI (reference sequence). DNA for the CDR3: TGTGCCATCTTCTCCGGGCAGGGGAATTCACCCCTCCACTTT. This translates into CAIFSGQGNSPLHF.

This chain links TRBV25-1 with TRBJ2-5; perhaps TRBD1 as D (6 bases). Trimming stripped 0 bases from V and 3 bases from J, with 20 bases between. Germline CDR1 reads MGHDK; CDR2 reads SYGVNS. This CDR3 region has 18 residues. CDR3 bases: TGTGCCAGCAGTGAATATCCACAGGGAAAAAGACCTAAAGAGACCCAGTACTTC. Its protein is CASSEYPQGKRPKETQYF.

The chain has TRBV11-3 and TRBJ1-1; no firm D call. The germline V gene has CDR1 SGHNT and CDR2 YENEEA. The V end lost 5 bases, the J end lost 1 base, and 11 bases lay between the germline ends. The CDR3 sequence is 14 residues long. The CDR3, as DNA: TGTGCCAGCAGCATTAGTCCTCAGAACACTGAAGCTTTCTTT. This translates into CASSISPQNTEAFF.

This clone was seen only a few times. J is TRBJ1-4 and V is TRBV5-1, with 10 bases aligning to TRBD1. The CDR3 covers 15 residues. V was clipped by 3 bases and J by 7 bases; unmatched bases: 6. Germline V CDR1 and CDR2: SGHRS, YFSETQ. The CDR3, as DNA: TGCGCCAGCAGCTCCTCAGGACAGGGGGGTGAAAAACTGTTTTTT. It specifies CASSSSGQGGEKLFF.

The chain carries TRBV19 and TRBJ2-7; D might be TRBD1 (5 bases). The CDR3 is 13 residues long. Trimming took off 7 bases at V and 3 bases at J, with 13 bases between the two ends. The germline V gene encodes CDR1 LNHDA and CDR2 SQIVND (reference sequence). The CDR3 DNA is TGTGCCAGTAACCTGGACACCTTCTACGAGCAGTACTTC. It yields the protein CASNLDTFYEQYF.

This chain uses TRBV7-9 with TRBJ2-7; D is uncertain. The CDR3 length is 13 residues. V was pared by 2 bases and J by 0 bases, with 5 bases between. Germline V gene sequence: CDR1 SEHNR, CDR2 FQNEAQ (reference sequence). In DNA form, the CDR3 reads TGTGCCAGCAGCTTACCTACCTCCTACGAGCAGTACTTC. This translates into CASSLPTSYEQYF.

This chain connects TRBV7-2 to TRBJ2-7, with 7 bases matching TRBD1. Germline-derived CDR1 and CDR2 are SGHTA and FQGNSA. The V segment lost 4 bases and the J segment 1 base; nucleotides outside the gene matches: 1. CDR3 length: 13 amino acids. The CDR3 here is CASSSTGSYEQYF. CDR3 bases: TGTGCCAGCAGCTCGACAGGGTCCTACGAGCAGTACTTC.

This clone was detected only a few times. The chain carries TRBV4-1 and TRBJ2-1; 11 positions match TRBD2. CDR3 length: 15 residues. The J segment lost 6 bases and the V segment lost 6 bases, leaving 7 bases of the junction unmatched. Germline V gene sequence: CDR1 MGHRA, CDR2 YSYEKL. The CDR3 sequence is CASREGLAEPNEQFF. The CDR3 nucleotides read TGCGCCAGCAGGGAGGGACTAGCGGAACCCAATGAGCAGTTCTTC.

This clone came up once. The chain joins TRBV9 to TRBJ2-1, with a tentative D call TRBD2 (5 bases). V was cut by 2 bases and J by 5 bases, with 14 bases left in between. Germline V gene data show CDR1 as SGDLS and CDR2 as YYNGEE. The CDR3 is 15 residues long. This CDR3 reads CASSVTGKFNNEQFF. The CDR3 coding sequence is TGTGCCAGCAGCGTTACCGGGAAATTTAACAATGAGCAGTTCTTC.

The V gene is TRBV5-1, the J gene TRBJ1-5; tentative D call: TRBD1 (6 bases). V gave up 5 bases and J gave up 2 bases, with 14 bases separating them. Germline CDR1 and CDR2: SGHRS and YFSETQ. The CDR3 loop spans 15 amino acids. Here the CDR3 DNA reads TGCGCCAGCAGACCCACAGGGTTTGGCAATCAGCCCCAGCATTTT. This translates into CASRPTGFGNQPQHF.

As to this clone: One junction end does not reproduce the germline sequence, and a read error may be involved. The chain employs TRBV16 and TRBJ2-7, with a tentative D call TRBD2 (5 bases). Per the germline V gene, CDR1 is KGHSY and CDR2 is FQNENV. The CDR3 totals 14 residues. The CDR3, as DNA: TGTGCCAGCACCCAAGCGGTCCATTACGACGAGCAGTACTTC. Residues: CASTQAVHYDEQYF.

The CDR3 loop is CASSHTPGDSLAPGQYF. The CDR3 DNA reads TGTGCCAGCAGTCACACCCCCGGGGACAGCTTGGCCCCGGGGCAGTACTTC. The chain has TRBV6-4 and TRBJ2-7; 7 nucleotides align to TRBD1. After removal of 5 bases from V and 9 bases from J, the junction contained 22 bases not matched to a gene. The CDR3 has 17 amino acids. Germline CDR1 and CDR2: MRHNA and SNTAGT.

This sequence joins TRBV5-6 and TRBJ2-1, with 11 bases lining up with TRBD2. Germline V CDR1 and CDR2: SGHDT, YYEEEE. Losses at the gene ends were 5 bases for V and 2 bases for J; bases not matched to a gene: 3. The CDR3 is made up of 15 amino acids. Written as DNA, the CDR3 is TGTGCCAGCAGAATAGCGGGAGGGGCCTACAATGAGCAGTTCTTC. Amino acid sequence: CASRIAGGAYNEQFF.

V usage is TRBV4-1 and J usage is TRBJ2-1; no firm D call. Germline CDR1 and CDR2: MGHRA and YSYEKL. V lost 0 bases, J lost 5 bases, and 14 bases lay in between. The CDR3 has 16 residues. Here the CDR3 reads CASSQDAAAHNNEQFF. In DNA, the CDR3 is TGCGCCAGCAGCCAAGACGCGGCGGCCCACAACAATGAGCAGTTCTTC.

V gene TRBV6-1 combines with J gene TRBJ2-3, with D possibly being TRBD2 (6 bases). The CDR3 loop spans 15 amino acids. Germline V gene lookup returns CDR1 MNHNS and CDR2 SASEGT. Trimming pared 3 bases from V and 4 bases from J, leaving 14 bases between. The chain's CDR3 is CASSDRDFAPDTQYF. As DNA, the CDR3 is TGTGCCAGCAGTGACCGGGACTTCGCGCCAGATACGCAGTATTTT.

V gene TRBV7-3 combines with J gene TRBJ2-3; D gene unclear. Germline assignment: CDR1 SGHTA and CDR2 FQGTGA. This CDR3 has 12 amino acids. The V and J ends lost 5 bases and 6 bases respectively, with 9 bases between them. CDR3 sequence reads: CASSQASDTQYF. CDR3 in DNA: TGTGCCAGCAGCCAGGCATCCGATACGCAGTATTTT.

The chain combines TRBV12-5 with TRBJ1-4; the match to TRBD1 covers 7 bases. With V trimmed by 4 bases and J by 5 bases, 16 bases remained unmatched. The CDR3 runs 18 residues. Germline CDR1 is LGHNT and CDR2 is FRNRAP. The CDR3 reads CASGSELIHRGLNEKLFF. The CDR3 bases are TGTGCTAGTGGTTCGGAACTGATTCACAGGGGCCTAAATGAAAAACTGTTTTTT.